This entry is about one TCR beta chain. Its antigen is still unknown. No per-base quality is available; no much larger clone lies one base away. The source of the sample is a study of blood T cell repertoires in COVID-19 (dated by TCRdb to 2020 to 2021). Looking at the study overall: The collaborator samples originated in the United States, Italy and Spain and spanned the acute and convalescent phases of COVID-19. Subjects who had been exposed to COVID-19, were actively infected with it, or had recovered from it provided the deeply sampled blood TCRbeta repertoires that made up the dataset. Sample metadata almost always included a de-identified subject ID, COVID-19 status, age in years and sex. A freely available public database, intended as a resource for researchers studying the immune response to SARS-CoV-2, is where the repertoires were released. Where available, HLA class I and class II types were obtained from metadata supplied by the sample provider rather than from assay-based typing. Samples were obtained from the ongoing ImmuneRACE study (first 160 participants) and from 1,254 subjects provided by 6 global collaborators. The material from the prospective study consisted of cDNA or gDNA derived from T cells, B-cell-depleted T cells, or PBMCs.

TCRbeta CDR3 regions were amplified from genomic DNA using the immunoSEQ Assay, a bias-controlled multiplex PCR. For the original study's pipeline: The number of nucleated cells in each sample was estimated by amplification of reference gene primers within the assay. Sequence reads were collapsed and filtered to measure the absolute abundance of every unique TCRbeta CDR3 rearrangement. For each sample, productive Simpson clonality was calculated as the square root of Simpson's diversity index across productive rearrangements. TCRdb carries this immuneACCESS record with in-frame sequences only. Its versions omit some clonotypes, under half of them owing to an unresolved V gene in the studies checked, with the rest unexplained. That table gives V, J and clone size, and the DNA gave D and trimming. The sample table contains around 300,000 clones; only one count was recorded for around nine tenths of them. Clones ranked in the top ten supply 1.7% of the sample.

In the prospective study, participants were roughly 18 to 95 years old, resided in about two dozen geographic areas of the United States, and were enrolled through a virtual design. In the prospective study, cohorts were assigned on the basis of participant-reported clinical history obtained from a screening survey and a study questionnaire. ImmuneRACE Cohort 3 recovered participants were defined by two consecutive negative NP/OP PCR tests, healthcare professional clearance, or symptom resolution. In the prospective study, mobile phlebotomists collected whole blood, serum and a nasopharyngeal or oropharyngeal swab from each participant. Over an approximately 2-month period, participants in the prospective study had the option of providing additional blood draws and questionnaires. Prospective study blood samples were shipped either frozen or at room temperature before DNA extraction. The full study reports these points: How much clinical and demographic metadata was included differed by source and by participant, and the metadata was provided uncurated.

The CDR3 numbers 16 residues from cysteine through phenylalanine. Of all the DNA, just the CDR3 is kept, 48 bases in frame from base 1. V is reduced by 4 bases and J by 7 bases, leaving a spacing of 20 bases between them. Looking up the germline V gene yields CDR1 SGHRS and CDR2 YFSETQ. This sequence originates from a woman aged 40 to 50 who had recovered from COVID-19. The chain employs TRBV5-1 and TRBJ2-2, with a tentative D gene TRBD2 over 6 matching bases. The specimen was PBMCs or T cells enriched from blood (not recorded which). The DNA sequence reads TGCGCCAGCAGCCCGAGCCCCCTAGTGGGGGGCGGGGAGCTGTTTTTT. Translated, it reads CASSPSPLVGGGELFF.